Listed below are T cell receptor beta chains from one sample, sequenced in a study of T cell responses to AZD1222 COVID-19 vaccine. Sequencing used immunoSEQ multiplex PCR; TCRdb keeps in-frame clones, though not all of them. The table has approximately 80,000 clones, approximately 85% seen once; the top ten hold around 3.7%. This sample comprised peripheral blood, obtained 28 days after the second AZD1222 dose. Receptors were obtained from an adult who received the AZD1222 COVID-19 vaccine. CDR3s include the opening cysteine and the closing phenylalanine or tryptophan. A D gene is named only where the DNA matches it firmly. The size entry is marked missing in some rows and otherwise reads once, few, many or a size class.

cdr3_aa	cdr3_nt	j_call	d_call	clone_size	v_call
CASSLGSENTEAFF	TGTGCCAGTAGCCTCGGGTCGGAGAACACTGAAGCTTTCTTT	TRBJ1-1	NA	NA	TRBV19
CAWSVERKGYEQYF	TGTGCCTGGAGTGTAGAGAGAAAAGGCTACGAGCAGTACTTC	TRBJ2-7	NA	NA	TRBV30
CASSVEGGLGTGELFF	TGTGCCAGCAGCGTAGAAGGGGGTCTTGGGACCGGGGAGCTGTTTTTT	TRBJ2-2	NA	NA	TRBV9
CASSPQTTDGYTF	TGTGCCAGCAGCCCCCAAACGACAGATGGCTACACCTTC	TRBJ1-2	NA	NA	TRBV14
CASSQERASSRAFF	TGTGCCAGCAGCCAAGAACGTGCGAGTTCCCGGGCTTTCTTT	TRBJ1-1	NA	NA	TRBV14
CASSPVLAGGGNEQFF	TGTGCCAGCTCACCTGTACTAGCGGGAGGGGGCAATGAGCAGTTCTTC	TRBJ2-1	TRBD2	NA	TRBV18
CASSPEASGRWAGELFF	TGCGCCAGCAGCCCCGAGGCCAGCGGGAGGTGGGCCGGGGAGCTGTTTTTT	TRBJ2-2	TRBD2	few	TRBV4-1
CASSQAGTGIKLFF	TGTGCCAGCAGCCAGGCGGGGACAGGGATAAAACTGTTTTTT	TRBJ1-4	TRBD1	NA	TRBV7-2
CASSPTGSRETQYF	TGTGCCAGCTCACCAACCGGGAGCAGAGAGACCCAGTACTTC	TRBJ2-5	NA	NA	TRBV18
CASTPRDEQFF	TGTGCCAGCACCCCAAGGGATGAGCAGTTCTTC	TRBJ2-1	NA	NA	TRBV12-3/TRBV12-4
CASSLGTLVEQFF	TGTGCCAGCAGTCTCGGTACGTTGGTTGAGCAGTTCTTC	TRBJ2-1	NA	few	TRBV28
CASSPPQQPQHF	TGTGCCAGCTCACCACCGCAACAGCCCCAGCATTTT	TRBJ1-5	NA	NA	TRBV18
CASIMSSEGTEAFF	TGTGCCAGCATTATGAGCTCGGAGGGCACTGAAGCTTTCTTT	TRBJ1-1	NA	NA	TRBV28
CASRTTGSAMNTEAFF	TGCGCCAGCAGGACGACAGGGAGTGCGATGAACACTGAAGCTTTCTTT	TRBJ1-1	TRBD1	NA	TRBV5-1
CATSDFQGLGGETQYF	TGTGCCACCAGTGATTTTCAGGGGCTGGGGGGAGAGACCCAGTACTTC	TRBJ2-5	NA	NA	TRBV24-1
CASSRPGETSGTSSYEQYF	TGTGCCAGCAGCCGGCCAGGGGAAACTAGCGGGACCTCCTCCTACGAGCAGTACTTC	TRBJ2-7	TRBD2	NA	TRBV4-2
CASSEPGRGKGTEAFF	TGTGCCAGCAGTGAACCGGGACGGGGAAAGGGCACTGAAGCTTTCTTT	TRBJ1-1	NA	NA	TRBV6-1
CASSLSGVTNEKLFF	TGTGCCAGCAGTTTGTCCGGGGTAACTAATGAAAAACTGTTTTTT	TRBJ1-4	NA	once	TRBV28